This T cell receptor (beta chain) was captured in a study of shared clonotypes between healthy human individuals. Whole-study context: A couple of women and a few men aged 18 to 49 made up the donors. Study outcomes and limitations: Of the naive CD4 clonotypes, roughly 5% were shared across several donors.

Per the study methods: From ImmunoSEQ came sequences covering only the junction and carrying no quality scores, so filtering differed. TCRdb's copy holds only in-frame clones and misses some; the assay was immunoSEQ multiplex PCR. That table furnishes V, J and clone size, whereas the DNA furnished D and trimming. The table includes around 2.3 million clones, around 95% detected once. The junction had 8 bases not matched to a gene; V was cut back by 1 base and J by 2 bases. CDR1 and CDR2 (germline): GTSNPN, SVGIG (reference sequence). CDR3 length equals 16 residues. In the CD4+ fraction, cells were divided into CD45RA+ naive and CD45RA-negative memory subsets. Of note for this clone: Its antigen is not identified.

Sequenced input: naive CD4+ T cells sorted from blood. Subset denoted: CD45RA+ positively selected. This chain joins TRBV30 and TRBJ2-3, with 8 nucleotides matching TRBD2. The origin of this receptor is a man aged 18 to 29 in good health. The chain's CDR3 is CAWSALGRGYTDTQYF. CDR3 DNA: TGTGCCTGGAGTGCCCTCGGGAGGGGATACACAGATACGCAGTATTTT.